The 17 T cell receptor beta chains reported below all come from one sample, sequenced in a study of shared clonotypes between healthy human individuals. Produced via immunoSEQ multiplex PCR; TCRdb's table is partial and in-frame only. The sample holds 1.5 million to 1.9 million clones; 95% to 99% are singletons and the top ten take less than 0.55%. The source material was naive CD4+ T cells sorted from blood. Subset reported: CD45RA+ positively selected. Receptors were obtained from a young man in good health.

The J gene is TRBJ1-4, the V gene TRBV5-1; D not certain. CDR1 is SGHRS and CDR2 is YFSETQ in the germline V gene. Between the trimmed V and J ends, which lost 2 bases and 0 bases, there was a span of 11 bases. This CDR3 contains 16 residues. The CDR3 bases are TGCGCCAGCAGCTTTGGGAGAGTGACAACTAATGAAAAACTGTTTTTT. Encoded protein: CASSFGRVTTNEKLFF.

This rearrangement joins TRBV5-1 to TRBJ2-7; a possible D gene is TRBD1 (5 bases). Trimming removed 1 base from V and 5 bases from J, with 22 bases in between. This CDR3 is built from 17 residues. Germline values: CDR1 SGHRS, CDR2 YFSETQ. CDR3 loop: CASSLSAQVAGLNEQYF. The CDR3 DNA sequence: TGCGCCAGCAGCTTGTCGGCCCAAGTGGCAGGGTTGAACGAGCAGTACTTC.

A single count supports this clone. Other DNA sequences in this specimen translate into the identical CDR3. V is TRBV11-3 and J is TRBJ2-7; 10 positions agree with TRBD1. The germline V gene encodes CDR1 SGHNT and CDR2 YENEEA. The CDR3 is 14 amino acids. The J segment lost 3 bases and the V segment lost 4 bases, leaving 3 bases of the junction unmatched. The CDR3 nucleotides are TGTGCCAGCAGCTCGGGACAGGGGCGCTACGAGCAGTACTTC. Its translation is CASSSGQGRYEQYF.

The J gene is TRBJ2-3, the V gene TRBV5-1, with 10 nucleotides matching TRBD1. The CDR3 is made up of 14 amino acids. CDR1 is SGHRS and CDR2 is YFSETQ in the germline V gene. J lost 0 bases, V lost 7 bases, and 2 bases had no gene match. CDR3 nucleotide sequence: TGCGCCAGCGCGACAGGGGGCAGCACAGATACGCAGTATTTT. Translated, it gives CASATGGSTDTQYF.

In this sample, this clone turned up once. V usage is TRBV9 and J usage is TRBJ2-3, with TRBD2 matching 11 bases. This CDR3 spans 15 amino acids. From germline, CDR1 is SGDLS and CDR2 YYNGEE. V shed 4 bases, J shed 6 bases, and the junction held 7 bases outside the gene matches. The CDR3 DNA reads TGTGCCAGCAGCCTTAGCGGGAGGGCCGTTGATACGCAGTATTTT. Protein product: CASSLSGRAVDTQYF. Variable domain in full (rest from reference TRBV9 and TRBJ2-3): DSGVTQTPKHLITATGQRVTLRCSPRSGDLSVYWYQQSLDQGLQFLIQYYNGEERAKGNILERFSAQQFPDLHSELNLSSLELGDSALYFCASSLSGRAVDTQYFGPGTRLTVL.

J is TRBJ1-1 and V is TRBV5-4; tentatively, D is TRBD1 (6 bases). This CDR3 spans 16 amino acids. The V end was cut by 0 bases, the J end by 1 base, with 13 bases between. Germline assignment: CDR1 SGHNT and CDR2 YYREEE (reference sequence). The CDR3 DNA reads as TGTGCCAGCAGCTTGGCCTTCAGGGGCGCGAACACTGAAGCTTTCTTT. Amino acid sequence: CASSLAFRGANTEAFF.

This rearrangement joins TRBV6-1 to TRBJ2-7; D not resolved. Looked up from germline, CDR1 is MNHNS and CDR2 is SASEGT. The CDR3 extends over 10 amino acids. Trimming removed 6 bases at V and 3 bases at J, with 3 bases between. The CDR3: CASSLYEQYF. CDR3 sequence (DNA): TGTGCCAGCAGCCTCTACGAGCAGTACTTC.

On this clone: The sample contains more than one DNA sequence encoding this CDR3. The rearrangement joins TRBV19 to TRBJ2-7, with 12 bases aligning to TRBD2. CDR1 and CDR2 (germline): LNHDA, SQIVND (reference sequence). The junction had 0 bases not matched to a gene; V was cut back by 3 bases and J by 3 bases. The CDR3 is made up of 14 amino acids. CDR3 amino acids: CASSMTSGSYEQYF. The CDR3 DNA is TGTGCCAGTAGTATGACTAGCGGGAGCTACGAGCAGTACTTC.

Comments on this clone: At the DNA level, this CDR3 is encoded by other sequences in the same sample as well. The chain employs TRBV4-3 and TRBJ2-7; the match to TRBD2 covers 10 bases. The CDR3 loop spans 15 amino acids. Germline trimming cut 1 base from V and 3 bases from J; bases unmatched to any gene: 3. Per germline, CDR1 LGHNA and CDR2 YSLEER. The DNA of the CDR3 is TGCGCCAGCAGCCAAGGCCCTAGCGGGAGCTACGAGCAGTACTTC. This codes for CASSQGPSGSYEQYF.

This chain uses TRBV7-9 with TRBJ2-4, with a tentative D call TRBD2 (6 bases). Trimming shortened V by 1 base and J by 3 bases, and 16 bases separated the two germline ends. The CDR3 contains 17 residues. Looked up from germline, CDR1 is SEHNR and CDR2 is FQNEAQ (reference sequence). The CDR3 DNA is TGTGCCAGCAGCTTAGGGAGGGCGAGCGCTTACAAAAACATTCAGTACTTC. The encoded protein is CASSLGRASAYKNIQYF.

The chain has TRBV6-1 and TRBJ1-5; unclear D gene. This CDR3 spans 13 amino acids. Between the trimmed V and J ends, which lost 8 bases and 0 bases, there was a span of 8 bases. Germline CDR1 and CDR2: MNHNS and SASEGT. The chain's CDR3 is CASPAYSNQPQHF. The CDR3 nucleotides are TGTGCCAGCCCCGCATATAGCAATCAGCCCCAGCATTTT.

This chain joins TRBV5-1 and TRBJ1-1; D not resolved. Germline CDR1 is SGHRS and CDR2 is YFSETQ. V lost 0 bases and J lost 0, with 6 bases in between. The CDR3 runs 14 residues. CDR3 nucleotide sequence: TGCGCCAGCAGCTTGGGTGAGGTGAACACTGAAGCTTTCTTT. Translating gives CASSLGEVNTEAFF.

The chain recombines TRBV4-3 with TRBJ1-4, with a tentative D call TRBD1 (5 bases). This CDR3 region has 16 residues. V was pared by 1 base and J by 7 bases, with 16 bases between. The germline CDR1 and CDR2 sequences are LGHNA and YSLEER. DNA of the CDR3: TGCGCCAGCAGCCAAGTCAGAAGCCCGGGGCGTGAAAAACTGTTTTTT. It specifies CASSQVRSPGREKLFF.

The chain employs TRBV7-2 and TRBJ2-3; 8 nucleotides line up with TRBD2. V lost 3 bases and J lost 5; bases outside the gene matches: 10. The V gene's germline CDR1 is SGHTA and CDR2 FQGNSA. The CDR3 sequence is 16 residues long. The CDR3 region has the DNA TGTGCCAGCAGCTTGCCGGCGGGAGGTGACGGAGATACGCAGTATTTT. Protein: CASSLPAGGDGDTQYF.

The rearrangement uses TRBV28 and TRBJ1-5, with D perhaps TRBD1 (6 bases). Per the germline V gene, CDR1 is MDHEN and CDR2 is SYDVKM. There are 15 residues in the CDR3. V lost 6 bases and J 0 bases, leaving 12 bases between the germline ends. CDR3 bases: TGTGCCAGCAGCCCAACAGGGCCTAGCAATCAGCCCCAGCATTTT. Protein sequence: CASSPTGPSNQPQHF.

The CDR3 region is CASSLAGRGQGSKFYGYTF. CDR3 bases: TGTGCCAGCAGCTTAGCAGGGAGGGGACAGGGATCGAAGTTCTATGGCTACACCTTC. The chain uses TRBV11-2 and TRBJ1-2; TRBD1 matches 9 bases. This CDR3 has 19 residues. J lost 4 bases, V lost 1 base, and 16 bases had no gene match. Germline assignment: CDR1 SGHAT and CDR2 FQNNGV.

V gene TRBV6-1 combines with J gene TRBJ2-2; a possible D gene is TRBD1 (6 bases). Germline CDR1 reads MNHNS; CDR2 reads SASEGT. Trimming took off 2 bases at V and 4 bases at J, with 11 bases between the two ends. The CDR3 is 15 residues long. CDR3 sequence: CASSEMGAPTGELFF. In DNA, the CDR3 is TGTGCCAGCAGTGAAATGGGGGCTCCCACCGGGGAGCTGTTTTTT.